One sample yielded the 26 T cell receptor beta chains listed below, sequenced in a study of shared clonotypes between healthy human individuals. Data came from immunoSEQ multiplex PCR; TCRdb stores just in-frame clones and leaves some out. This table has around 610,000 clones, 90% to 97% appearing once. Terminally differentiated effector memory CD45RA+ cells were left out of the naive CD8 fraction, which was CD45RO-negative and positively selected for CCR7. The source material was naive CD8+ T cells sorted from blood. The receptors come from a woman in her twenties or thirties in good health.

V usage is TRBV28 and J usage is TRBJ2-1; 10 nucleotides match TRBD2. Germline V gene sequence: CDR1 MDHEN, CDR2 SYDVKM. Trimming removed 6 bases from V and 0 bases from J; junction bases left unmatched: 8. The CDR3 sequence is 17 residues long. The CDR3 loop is CASRYPGTSVSYNEQFF. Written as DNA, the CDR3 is TGTGCCAGCAGATACCCGGGGACTAGCGTCTCCTACAATGAGCAGTTCTTC.

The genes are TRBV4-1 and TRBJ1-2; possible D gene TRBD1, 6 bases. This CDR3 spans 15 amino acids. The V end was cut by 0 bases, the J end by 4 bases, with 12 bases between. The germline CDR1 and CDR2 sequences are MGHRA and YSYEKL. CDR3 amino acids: CASSQEFNRAYGYTF. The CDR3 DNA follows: TGCGCCAGCAGCCAAGAGTTTAACAGGGCCTATGGCTACACCTTC.

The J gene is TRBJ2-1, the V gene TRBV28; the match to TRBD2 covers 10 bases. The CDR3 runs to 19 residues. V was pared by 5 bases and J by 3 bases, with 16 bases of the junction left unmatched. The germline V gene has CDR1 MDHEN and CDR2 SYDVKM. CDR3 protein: CASSPRLAGERASYNEQFF. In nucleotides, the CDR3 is TGTGCCAGCAGTCCCCGTCTAGCGGGAGAGCGAGCCAGCTACAATGAGCAGTTCTTC.

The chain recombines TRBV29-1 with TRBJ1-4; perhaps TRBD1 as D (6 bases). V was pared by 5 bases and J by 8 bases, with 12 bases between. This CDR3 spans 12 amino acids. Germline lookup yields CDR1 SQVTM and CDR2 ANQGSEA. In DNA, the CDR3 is TGCAGCGTTTTGGTAGGGGGGGAAAAACTGTTTTTT. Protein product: CSVLVGGEKLFF. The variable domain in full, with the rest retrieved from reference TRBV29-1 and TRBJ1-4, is SAVISQKPSRDICQRGTSLTIQCQVDSQVTMMFWYRQQPGQSLTLIATANQGSEATYESGFVIDKFPISRPNLTFSTLTVSNMSPEDSSIYLCSVLVGGEKLFFGSGTQLSVL.

The CDR3 coding sequence is TGTGCCAGCAGTGCGCTAACTAGCGGAGACTACAATGAGCAGTTCTTC. Translated: CASSALTSGDYNEQFF. The chain couples TRBV6-1 to TRBJ2-1, with TRBD2 identical over 8 bases. V trimming: 4 bases; J trimming: 3 bases; junction bases outside the gene matches: 8. The CDR3 sequence is 16 residues long. Germline CDR1 and CDR2: MNHNS and SASEGT.

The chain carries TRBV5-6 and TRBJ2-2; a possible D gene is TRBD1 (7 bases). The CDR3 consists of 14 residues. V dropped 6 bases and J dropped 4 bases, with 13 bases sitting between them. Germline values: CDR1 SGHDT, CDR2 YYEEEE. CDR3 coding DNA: TGTGCCAGCAACAGGGGAGGCGGCACCGGGGAGCTGTTTTTT. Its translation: CASNRGGGTGELFF.

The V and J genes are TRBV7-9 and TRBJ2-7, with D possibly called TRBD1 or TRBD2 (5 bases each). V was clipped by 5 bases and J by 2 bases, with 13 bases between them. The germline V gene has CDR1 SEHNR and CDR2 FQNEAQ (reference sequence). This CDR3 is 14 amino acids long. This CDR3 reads CASSPGPIPYEQYF. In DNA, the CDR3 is TGTGCCAGCAGCCCGGGACCTATCCCCTACGAGCAGTACTTC.

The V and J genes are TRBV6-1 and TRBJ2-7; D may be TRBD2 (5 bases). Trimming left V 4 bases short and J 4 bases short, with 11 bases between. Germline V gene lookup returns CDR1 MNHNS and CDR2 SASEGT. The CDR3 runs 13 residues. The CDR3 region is CASSATAGYEQYF. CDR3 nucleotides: TGTGCCAGCAGTGCCACGGCGGGTTACGAGCAGTACTTC.

DNA for the CDR3: TGTGCCAGCAGCTTCGGGGTTAAAGGTGAAAACCCCTACGAGCAGTACTTC. Residues: CASSFGVKGENPYEQYF. This chain joins TRBV7-8 and TRBJ2-7; maybe TRBD2 (5 bases). The CDR3 runs 17 residues. The germline gives CDR1 SGHVS, CDR2 FQNEAQ. The germline V and J ends were trimmed by 3 bases and 2 bases, with 20 bases remaining between them. Variable domain in full (rest from reference TRBV7-8 and TRBJ2-7): GAGVSQSPRYKVAKRGQDVALRCDPISGHVSLFWYQQALGQGPEFLTYFQNEAQLDKSGLPSDRFFAERPEGSVSTLKIQRTQQEDSAVYLCASSFGVKGENPYEQYFGPGTRLTVT.

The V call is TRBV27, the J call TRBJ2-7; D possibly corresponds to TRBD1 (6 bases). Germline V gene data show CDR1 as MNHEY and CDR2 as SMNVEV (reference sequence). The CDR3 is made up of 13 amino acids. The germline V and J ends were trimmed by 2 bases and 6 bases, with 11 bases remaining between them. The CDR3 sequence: CASSLRLGGEQYF. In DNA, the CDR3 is TGTGCCAGCAGTTTACGTTTAGGGGGCGAGCAGTACTTC.

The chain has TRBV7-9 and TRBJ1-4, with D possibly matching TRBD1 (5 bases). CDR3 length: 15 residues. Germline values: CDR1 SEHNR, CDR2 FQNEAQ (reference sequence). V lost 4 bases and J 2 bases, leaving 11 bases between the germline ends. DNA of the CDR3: TGTGCCAGCAGCTCCGTCGGGGGGACTAATGAAAAACTGTTTTTT. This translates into CASSSVGGTNEKLFF.

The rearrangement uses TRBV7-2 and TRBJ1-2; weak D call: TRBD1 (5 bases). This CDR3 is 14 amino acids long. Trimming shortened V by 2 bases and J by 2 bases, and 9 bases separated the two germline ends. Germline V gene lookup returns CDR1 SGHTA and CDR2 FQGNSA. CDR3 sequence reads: CASSLTGPNYGYTF. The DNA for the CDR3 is TGTGCCAGCAGCTTAACGGGACCGAACTATGGCTACACCTTC.

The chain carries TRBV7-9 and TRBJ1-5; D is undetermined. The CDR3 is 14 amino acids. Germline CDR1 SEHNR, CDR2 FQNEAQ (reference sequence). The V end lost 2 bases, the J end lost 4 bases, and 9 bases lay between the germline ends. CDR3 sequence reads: CASSLFPGNQPQHF. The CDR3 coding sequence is TGTGCCAGCAGCTTATTTCCGGGGAATCAGCCCCAGCATTTT.

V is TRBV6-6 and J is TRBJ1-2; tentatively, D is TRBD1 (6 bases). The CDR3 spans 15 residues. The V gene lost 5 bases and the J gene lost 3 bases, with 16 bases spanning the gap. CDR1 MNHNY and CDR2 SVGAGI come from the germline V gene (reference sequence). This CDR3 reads CASSVNREGDYGYTF. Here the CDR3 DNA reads TGTGCCAGCAGTGTAAACAGGGAAGGCGACTATGGCTACACCTTC.

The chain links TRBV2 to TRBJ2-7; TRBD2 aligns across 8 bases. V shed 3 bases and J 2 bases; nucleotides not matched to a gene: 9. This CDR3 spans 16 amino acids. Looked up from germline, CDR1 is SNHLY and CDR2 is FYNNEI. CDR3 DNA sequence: TGTGCCAGCAGTGAGGAACTAGCGGAGACCCCCTACGAGCAGTACTTC. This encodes CASSEELAETPYEQYF.

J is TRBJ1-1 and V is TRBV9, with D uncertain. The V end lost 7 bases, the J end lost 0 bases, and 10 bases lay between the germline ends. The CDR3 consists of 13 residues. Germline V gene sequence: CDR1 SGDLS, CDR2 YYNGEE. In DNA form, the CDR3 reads TGTGCCAGCGGCGGCAGTTTGAACACTGAAGCTTTCTTT. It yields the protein CASGGSLNTEAFF.

The CDR3 coding sequence is TGTGCCAGCAGTTTAGGGGCTCCAGCAAGCAATCAGCCCCAGCATTTT. As protein: CASSLGAPASNQPQHF. The V gene is TRBV27, the J gene TRBJ1-5; maybe TRBD1 (5 bases). There are 16 residues in the CDR3. Germline V gene sequence: CDR1 MNHEY, CDR2 SMNVEV (reference sequence). Deletions cut 2 bases from V and 1 base from J, with 12 bases between.

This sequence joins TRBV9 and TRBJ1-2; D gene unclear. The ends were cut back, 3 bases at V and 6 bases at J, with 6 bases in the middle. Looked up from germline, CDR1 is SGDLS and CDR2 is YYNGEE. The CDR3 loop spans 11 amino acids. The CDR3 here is CASSDINGYTF. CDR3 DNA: TGTGCCAGCAGCGATATTAATGGCTACACCTTC.

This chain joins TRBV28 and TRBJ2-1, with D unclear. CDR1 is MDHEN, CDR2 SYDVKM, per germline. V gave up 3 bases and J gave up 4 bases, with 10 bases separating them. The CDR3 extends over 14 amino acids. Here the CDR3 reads CASSFVAVYNEQFF. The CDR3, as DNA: TGTGCCAGCAGTTTCGTGGCAGTTTACAATGAGCAGTTCTTC.

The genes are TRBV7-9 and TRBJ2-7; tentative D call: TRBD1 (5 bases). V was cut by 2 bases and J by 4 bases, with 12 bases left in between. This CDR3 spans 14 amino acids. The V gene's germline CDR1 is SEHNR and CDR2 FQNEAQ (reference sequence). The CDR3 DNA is TGTGCCAGCAGCTTACAGGGTTCCCCTTACGAGCAGTACTTC. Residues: CASSLQGSPYEQYF.

DNA of the CDR3: TGTGCCAGCAGTCCTACTACCTACGAGCAGTACTTC. This encodes CASSPTTYEQYF. V is TRBV27 and J is TRBJ2-7; no firm D call. Germline CDR1 MNHEY, CDR2 SMNVEV (reference sequence). Trimming left V 5 bases short and J 2 bases short, with 7 bases between. This CDR3 comprises 12 residues.

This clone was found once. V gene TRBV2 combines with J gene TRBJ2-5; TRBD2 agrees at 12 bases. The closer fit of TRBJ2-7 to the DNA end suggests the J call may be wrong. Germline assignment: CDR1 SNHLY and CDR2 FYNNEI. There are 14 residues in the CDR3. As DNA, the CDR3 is TGTGCCAGCAGTGCTAGCGGGAGGGCCTACGAGCAGTACTTC. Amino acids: CASSASGRAYEQYF.

CDR3 DNA sequence: TGTGCCAGCAGTGAATGGGTCCGGACTGAAGCTTTCTTT. It is translated as CASSEWVRTEAFF. This chain uses TRBV2 with TRBJ1-1; D unresolved. The CDR3 is made up of 13 amino acids. Germline V gives CDR1 SNHLY, CDR2 FYNNEI. V was shortened by 2 bases and J by 5 bases, with 9 bases between the two germline ends. Complete variable domain (other parts from reference TRBV2 and TRBJ1-1): EPEVTQTPSHQVTQMGQEVILRCVPISNHLYFYWYRQILGQKVEFLVSFYNNEISEKSEIFDDQFSVERPDGSNFTLKIRSTKLEDSAMYFCASSEWVRTEAFFGQGTRLTVV.

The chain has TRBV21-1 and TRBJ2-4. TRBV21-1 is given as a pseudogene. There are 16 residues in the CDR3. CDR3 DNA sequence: TGTGCCGGAAAAGCCCTTAACGGGCTAGCCAAAAACATTCAGTACTTC. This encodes CAGKALNGLAKNIQYF.

The CDR3 DNA follows: TGTGCCAGCAGCCCGACTAGCGGGGAATACAATGAGCAGTTCTTC. This codes for CASSPTSGEYNEQFF. This chain uses TRBV5-8 with TRBJ2-1; 11 nucleotides match TRBD2. The V gene's germline CDR1 is SGHTS and CDR2 YDEGEE. The CDR3 sequence is 15 residues long. V shed 4 bases, J shed 4 bases, and the junction held 4 bases outside the gene matches.

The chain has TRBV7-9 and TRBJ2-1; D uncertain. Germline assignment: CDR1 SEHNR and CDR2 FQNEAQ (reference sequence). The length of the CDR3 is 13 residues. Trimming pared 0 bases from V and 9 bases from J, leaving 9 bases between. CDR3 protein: CASSLASIPEQFF. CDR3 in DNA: TGTGCCAGCAGCTTAGCGAGTATCCCTGAGCAGTTCTTC. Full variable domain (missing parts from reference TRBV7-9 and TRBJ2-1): DTGVSQNPRHKITKRGQNVTFRCDPISEHNRLYWYRQTLGQGPEFLTYFQNEAQLEKSRLLSDRFSAERPKGSFSTLEIQRTEQGDSAMYLCASSLASIPEQFFGPGTRLTVL.